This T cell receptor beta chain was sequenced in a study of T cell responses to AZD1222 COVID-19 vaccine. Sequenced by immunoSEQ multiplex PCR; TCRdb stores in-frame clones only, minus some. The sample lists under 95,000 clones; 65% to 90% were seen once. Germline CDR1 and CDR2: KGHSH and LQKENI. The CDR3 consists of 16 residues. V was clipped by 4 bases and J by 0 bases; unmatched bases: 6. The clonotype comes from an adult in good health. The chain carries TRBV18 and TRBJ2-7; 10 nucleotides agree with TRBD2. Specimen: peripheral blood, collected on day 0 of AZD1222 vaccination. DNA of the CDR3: TGTGCCAGCTCACAAGCGGGAGGGGGAAGCTCCTACGAGCAGTACTTC. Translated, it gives CASSQAGGGSSYEQYF.